This T cell receptor beta chain was sequenced for a study of blood T cell repertoires in COVID-19. Germline V lookup: CDR1 SGHAT, CDR2 FQNNGV. The CDR3 runs 15 residues. Trimming removed 1 base at V and 7 bases at J, with 11 bases between. Sequencing was performed with immunoSEQ multiplex PCR; in TCRdb, only in-frame clones are kept and a portion is missing. Seen here are 80,000 or so clones, 88% observed once, and the top ten hold approximately 10%. The clonotype comes from a human donor in a cohort sampled during active COVID-19. V gene TRBV11-2 combines with J gene TRBJ1-6; TRBD1 is a possible D gene (5 bases). The specimen was peripheral blood. The CDR3: CASSLGQGWNSPLHF. The CDR3 DNA reads as TGTGCCAGCAGCTTAGGGCAGGGATGGAATTCACCCCTCCACTTT.